This TCR beta chain was identified in a study of shared clonotypes between healthy human individuals. Study in general: In total, the donors were two women and a few men aged 18 to 49.

Germline V gene lookup returns CDR1 SGHRS and CDR2 YFSETQ. Trimming removed 0 bases from V and 1 base from J, with 8 bases in between. This CDR3 comprises 15 residues. An assay was performed, and its level was deep. Several immunoSEQ 96-well plates shared each subset's DNA, each plate a replicate. With ten immunoSEQ deep assay plates, unsorted PBMC DNA underwent sequencing. The data were produced by immunoSEQ multiplex PCR, yet TCRdb's version contains in-frame clones alone and is incomplete. The sample yields about 450,000 clones, around 79% seen once. J is TRBJ2-1 and V is TRBV5-1, with a possible D match to TRBD1 (6 bases). The sequenced sample consisted of PBMCs. This receptor was identified in a middle-aged woman in good health. Some clones in this sample may be carry-over from other donors' samples. CDR3 region: CASSLGGQSYNEQFF. CDR3 nucleotide sequence: TGCGCCAGCAGCTTGGGCGGACAGTCCTACAATGAGCAGTTCTTC. The entire variable domain, with the rest obtained from reference TRBV5-1 and TRBJ2-1, is as follows: KAGVTQTPRYLIKTRGQQVTLSCSPISGHRSVSWYQQTPGQGLQFLFEYFSETQRNKGNFPGRFSGRQFSNSRSEMNVSTLELGDSALYLCASSLGGQSYNEQFFGPGTRLTVL.